This T cell receptor (beta chain) came from a study of blood T cell repertoires in COVID-19. On the study more broadly: Sites across the United States, Italy and Spain contributed samples from acute and convalescent COVID-19. Sources were T cells, B-cell-depleted T cells, or PBMCs; the material itself was cDNA or gDNA.

Using immunoSEQ multiplex PCR, the repertoire was profiled, and TCRdb retains in-frame clones only, with some absent. The table records about 140,000 clones, more than 65% of them present only once. V lost 6 bases and J lost 0, with 8 bases in between. Germline CDR1 reads LNHDA; CDR2 reads SQIVND (reference sequence). This CDR3 has 14 amino acids. Sequencing was done on a sample of peripheral blood. The chain carries TRBV19 and TRBJ2-2, with a possible D match to TRBD1 (5 bases). The sequence was obtained from a woman aged 60 to 75 with acute or convalescent COVID-19. CDR3 in amino acids: CASSPTANTGELFF. In DNA, the CDR3 is TGTGCCAGTAGCCCGACAGCGAACACCGGGGAGCTGTTTTTT.